Listed below are T cell receptor beta chains from one sample, sequenced in a study of blood T cell repertoires in COVID-19. The table came from immunoSEQ multiplex PCR; TCRdb's copy has only in-frame clones and leaves some out. This table holds over 200,000 clones, 85% to 90% found once. Sequencing used peripheral blood. The receptor set was obtained from a man in his fifties or sixties with COVID-19, enrolled during active disease. The CDR3 runs from the conserved cysteine through the conserved F or W. The order of the fields is J gene, V gene, CDR3 protein.

J: TRBJ1-2; V: TRBV19; CDR3: CASSPTGNYGYTF
J: TRBJ2-1; V: TRBV19; CDR3: CASSIGLANEQFF
J: TRBJ2-3; V: TRBV27; CDR3: CASSLDLPGTQYF
J: TRBJ2-7; V: TRBV5-1; CDR3: CASSLAGGSVTYEQYF
J: TRBJ1-2; V: TRBV6-2/TRBV6-3; CDR3: CASSKGQGALIGYTF
J: TRBJ2-2; V: TRBV19; CDR3: CASSIPLAGVGGELFF
J: TRBJ2-3; V: TRBV7-8; CDR3: CASQLRASGQSTDTQYF
J: TRBJ2-5; V: TRBV7-9; CDR3: CASSETGGGETQYF
J: TRBJ2-4; V: TRBV5-1; CDR3: CASSLTGTQNIQYF
J: TRBJ1-2; V: TRBV11-2; CDR3: CASSSELRTGNYGYTF
J: TRBJ1-2; V: TRBV2; CDR3: CASSELTGQGFYGYTF
J: TRBJ1-1; V: TRBV7-9; CDR3: CASSLQGNTEAFF
J: TRBJ1-2; V: TRBV27; CDR3: CASSATGGSYGYTF
J: TRBJ2-5; V: TRBV7-3; CDR3: CASSQTGAGQETQYF
J: TRBJ2-7; V: TRBV7-9; CDR3: CASSLWDRGISYEQYF
J: TRBJ1-1; V: TRBV9; CDR3: CASSVEAYRENTEAFF
J: TRBJ2-7; V: TRBV7-2; CDR3: CASSLEWTSIYEQYF
J: TRBJ1-6; V: TRBV7-2; CDR3: CASGGVINSPLHF
J: TRBJ1-4; V: TRBV18; CDR3: CASSPPLTTNEKLFF
J: TRBJ1-3; V: TRBV6-5; CDR3: CASQPGTSGNTIYF
J: TRBJ2-3; V: TRBV2; CDR3: CASSGSGGAFRTDTQYF
J: TRBJ1-4; V: TRBV21-1; CDR3: CASSKDGLGIGEKLFF
J: TRBJ1-2; V: TRBV12-3/TRBV12-4; CDR3: CASRRGYGYTF
J: TRBJ2-1; V: TRBV5-1; CDR3: CASSTPGQGYNEQFF
J: TRBJ1-5; V: TRBV19; CDR3: CASSISSNQPQHF
J: TRBJ1-1; V: TRBV12-3/TRBV12-4; CDR3: CASSFGTRHEAFF
J: TRBJ2-5; V: TRBV18; CDR3: CASSPGTVYQETQYF
J: TRBJ2-7; V: TRBV7-9; CDR3: CASSSRISYEQYF
J: TRBJ2-1; V: TRBV24-1; CDR3: CATSEPAGGPGNEQFF
J: TRBJ2-7; V: TRBV3-1/TRBV3-2; CDR3: CASSQDPWTGAEQYF
J: TRBJ2-2; V: TRBV3-1/TRBV3-2; CDR3: CASSQGGGNTGELFF
J: TRBJ2-5; V: TRBV15; CDR3: CATSSRRTGRQETQYF
J: TRBJ2-1; V: TRBV19; CDR3: CASSRMMAGAYNEQFF
J: TRBJ2-7; V: TRBV2; CDR3: CASGRTSPYEQYF
J: TRBJ1-5; V: TRBV11-2; CDR3: CASSLGQGPNQPQHF
J: TRBJ2-7; V: TRBV20-1; CDR3: CSASHSTGTPYEQYF
J: TRBJ2-1; V: TRBV7-3; CDR3: CASSLPSFNEQFF
J: TRBJ1-1; V: TRBV30; CDR3: CAWRPQTGPNTEAFF
J: TRBJ1-2; V: TRBV9; CDR3: CASSVELGARGYTF
J: TRBJ1-1; V: TRBV19; CDR3: CASRKPTNRDREAFF
J: TRBJ2-3; V: TRBV2; CDR3: CASSDRLSTDTQYF
J: TRBJ2-1; V: TRBV4-1; CDR3: CASSQVPGRERYNEQFF
J: TRBJ1-2; V: TRBV6-5; CDR3: CASSYDSTNYGYTF
J: TRBJ2-7; V: TRBV30; CDR3: CAWSVPGLAIYEQYF
J: TRBJ2-1; V: TRBV25-1; CDR3: CASSALPGTIGGNEQFF
J: TRBJ1-1; V: TRBV6-5; CDR3: CASKTTGNTEAFF
J: TRBJ2-2; V: TRBV28; CDR3: CASSTDTRGAGELFF
J: TRBJ2-1; V: TRBV5-1; CDR3: CASSLVQGNEQFF
J: TRBJ2-1; V: TRBV29-1; CDR3: CSVEDQGSYNEQFF
J: TRBJ2-3; V: TRBV23-1; CDR3: CASSLRRPDTQYF
J: TRBJ2-5; V: TRBV5-1; CDR3: CASSLLPGGLETQYF
J: TRBJ2-3; V: TRBV5-1; CDR3: CASSLVPGLAGGKDTQYF
J: TRBJ1-2; V: TRBV5-6; CDR3: CASSFTWGQGYTF
J: TRBJ2-2; V: TRBV11-3; CDR3: CASSPGFGTGELFF
J: TRBJ1-4; V: TRBV5-4; CDR3: CASSTDRGRLFF